This passage covers 31 T cell receptor beta chains from one sample sequenced in a study of OX40 agonist ivuxolimab in advanced cancers. TCRdb keeps only in-frame clones here, not all; method: immunoSEQ multiplex PCR. The sample consists of tens of thousands of clones, approximately 90% of them appearing once. Here the sequenced sample was CD4+ or CD8+ T cells sorted from blood, taken in a trial of the OX40 agonist ivuxolimab. These receptors were collected from an adult with an advanced solid tumor such as melanoma, head and neck, liver or kidney cancer.

The gene calls are TRBV6-5 and TRBJ1-5, with a weak D call TRBD1 (5 bases). The CDR3 consists of 15 residues. The germline V gene encodes CDR1 MNHEY and CDR2 SVGAGI. V lost 5 bases, J lost 4 bases, and 15 bases lay in between. The CDR3 bases are TGTGCCAGCAGTACGATATACCGGGGGAATCAGCCCCAGCATTTT. Protein product: CASSTIYRGNQPQHF.

The chain uses TRBV5-5 and TRBJ1-1, with 11 bases that match TRBD1. In germline, CDR1 is SGHKS, CDR2 YYEKEE (reference sequence). Trimming at V came to 6 bases and at J to 4 bases, leaving 8 bases not matched to a gene. The CDR3 loop spans 15 amino acids. The CDR3 DNA follows: TGTGCCAGCATCCCCACCGGGACAGGGGGCACTGAAGCTTTCTTT. The encoded protein is CASIPTGTGGTEAFF.

The V and J genes are TRBV6-6 and TRBJ2-7; D ambiguous. Germline values: CDR1 MNHNY, CDR2 SVGAGI (reference sequence). The CDR3 runs to 13 residues. V was trimmed by 5 bases and J by 1 base, leaving 9 bases between them. The CDR3 loop is CASSLGRSYEQYF. CDR3 in DNA: TGTGCCAGCAGTCTGGGTCGGTCCTACGAGCAGTACTTC.

The chain carries TRBV30 and TRBJ1-5, with D maybe TRBD1 (5 bases). The CDR3 is 13 amino acids. Germline V CDR1 and CDR2: GTSNPN, SVGIG (reference sequence). The CDR3 is CAWGGEGNQPQHF. As DNA, the CDR3 is TGTGCTTGGGGGGGGGAAGGCAATCAGCCCCAGCATTTT.

The chain carries TRBV9 and TRBJ1-1; D call uncertain. This CDR3 has 12 amino acids. The V and J ends lost 1 base and 3 bases respectively, with 4 bases between them. Looked up from germline, CDR1 is SGDLS and CDR2 is YYNGEE. CDR3 protein: CASSVQDTEAFF. CDR3 nucleotides: TGTGCCAGCAGCGTACAGGACACTGAAGCTTTCTTT.

The genes are TRBV30 and TRBJ1-5, with 8 nucleotides matching TRBD1. Looked up from germline, CDR1 is GTSNPN and CDR2 is SVGIG (reference sequence). With 3 bases clipped from V and 7 bases from J, the junction kept 14 bases outside the gene matches. The CDR3 spans 16 residues. The CDR3 DNA is TGTGCCTGGAGCGCGACTTGGACAGGGCTCGCCCAGCCCCAGCATTTT. It yields the protein CAWSATWTGLAQPQHF.

The gene calls are TRBV6-5 and TRBJ1-5; D gene ambiguous. Trimming took off 6 bases at V and 3 bases at J, with 9 bases between the two ends. From germline, CDR1 is MNHEY and CDR2 SVGAGI. This CDR3 contains 13 residues. In nucleotides, the CDR3 is TGTGCCAGCAGCCTAGGATCCAATCAGCCCCAGCATTTT. As protein: CASSLGSNQPQHF.

The chain has TRBV11-3 and TRBJ1-1; D is possibly TRBD1 (5 bases). V lost 5 bases, J lost 6 bases, and 10 bases lay in between. Germline lookup yields CDR1 SGHNT and CDR2 YENEEA. The CDR3 has 12 residues. As DNA, the CDR3 is TGTGCCAGCAGCGGGGGGGGATCTGAAGCTTTCTTT. Translated: CASSGGGSEAFF.

J is TRBJ2-3 and V is TRBV7-9; 10 bases agree with TRBD2. Losses at the gene ends were 1 base for V and 5 bases for J; bases not matched to a gene: 6. This CDR3 has 16 residues. Germline V gene data show CDR1 as SEHNR and CDR2 as FQNEAQ (reference sequence). The CDR3 DNA reads TGTGCCAGCAGCTTAGGGGCTAGCGGGGGTATAGATACGCAGTATTTT. Its protein product is CASSLGASGGIDTQYF.

The V and J genes are TRBV14 and TRBJ2-2; 12 nucleotides agree with TRBD2. Looked up from germline, CDR1 is SGHDN and CDR2 is FVKESK. V gave up 4 bases and J gave up 5 bases; unmatched junction bases: 2. The CDR3 length is 15 residues. CDR3 sequence reads: CASSLLAGGTGELFF. CDR3 sequence (DNA): TGTGCCAGCAGCCTCCTAGCGGGGGGGACCGGGGAGCTGTTTTTT.

This clone appeared once. The chain has TRBV7-2 and TRBJ2-7; D remains unclear. V lost 5 bases and J 2 bases, leaving 22 bases between the germline ends. The V gene's germline CDR1 is SGHTA and CDR2 FQGNSA. The length of the CDR3 is 17 residues. CDR3 sequence: CASSPQGVAEPTYEQYF. CDR3 nucleotides: TGTGCCAGCAGCCCCCAAGGCGTGGCAGAACCCACCTACGAGCAGTACTTC.

This rearrangement joins TRBV2 to TRBJ2-1; 8 positions agree with TRBD2. The ends lost 4 bases at V and 0 bases at J; junction bases unmatched: 2. Germline V gene data show CDR1 as SNHLY and CDR2 as FYNNEI. This CDR3 spans 15 amino acids. CDR3 in DNA: TGTGCCAGCAGTGTCAGCGGGAGCTCCTACAATGAGCAGTTCTTC. Its protein is CASSVSGSSYNEQFF.

This clone appeared once. This rearrangement joins TRBV11-2 to TRBJ2-5, with 9 nucleotides matching TRBD2. Per the germline V gene, CDR1 is SGHAT and CDR2 is FQNNGV. J lost 5 bases, V lost 5 bases, and 12 bases had no gene match. This CDR3 is built from 16 residues. The CDR3 protein is CASSPRRAGGGETQYF. The CDR3 DNA is TGTGCCAGCAGCCCGAGGAGAGCGGGGGGCGGGGAGACCCAGTACTTC.

This sequence joins TRBV12-5 and TRBJ1-2, with TRBD1 matching 9 bases. V lost 6 bases, J lost 4 bases, and 3 bases stayed unmatched. Germline-derived CDR1 and CDR2 are LGHNT and FRNRAP. The CDR3 runs to 13 residues. The CDR3, as DNA: TGTGCTAGTGGGCCGACAGGGGGCTATGGCTACACCTTC. It translates to CASGPTGGYGYTF.

This chain connects TRBV6-5 to TRBJ1-5; D is ambiguous. The CDR3 runs to 13 residues. CDR1 and CDR2 (germline): MNHEY, SVGAGI. Trimming removed 2 bases at V and 4 bases at J, with 6 bases between. CDR3: CASSYGRNQPQHF. The CDR3 region has the DNA TGTGCCAGCAGTTACGGCCGAAATCAGCCCCAGCATTTT.

The V call is TRBV7-9, the J call TRBJ1-5, with TRBD1 matching 9 bases. The CDR3 consists of 15 residues. Germline V CDR1 and CDR2: SEHNR, FQNEAQ (reference sequence). V shed 1 base, J shed 4 bases, and the junction held 2 bases outside the gene matches. CDR3 DNA: TGTGCCAGCAGCTTAGAACAGGGGGCGAATCAGCCCCAGCATTTT. It yields the protein CASSLEQGANQPQHF.

This clone has just one count. This chain links TRBV7-8 with TRBJ1-5; D is perhaps TRBD1 (6 bases). V was pared by 5 bases and J by 1 base, with 15 bases between. Germline loops: CDR1 SGHVS, CDR2 FQNEAQ. The CDR3 length is 16 residues. The CDR3 DNA reads as TGTGCCAGCAGCGCCACATGGGACACAAGCAATCAGCCCCAGCATTTT. Amino acids: CASSATWDTSNQPQHF.

The rearrangement uses TRBV30 and TRBJ1-6; D call uncertain. CDR1 is GTSNPN and CDR2 is SVGIG in the germline V gene (reference sequence). This CDR3 is 14 amino acids long. Trimming left V 0 bases short and J 7 bases short, with 10 bases between. CDR3 sequence: CAWSVSPQNSPLHF. CDR3 in DNA: TGTGCCTGGAGTGTAAGCCCGCAGAATTCACCCCTCCACTTT.

This chain connects TRBV11-3 to TRBJ1-1, with D possibly TRBD1 on 5 matching bases. Trimming left V 0 bases short and J 11 bases short, with 10 bases between. This CDR3 is built from 12 residues. Germline CDR1 is SGHNT and CDR2 is YENEEA. In DNA, the CDR3 is TGTGCCAGCAGCTTAGATGGGGGTAGCGCTTTCTTT. The encoded protein is CASSLDGGSAFF. The full variable domain, its missing parts supplied by reference TRBV11-3 and TRBJ1-1, is EAGVVQSPRYKIIEKKQPVAFWCNPISGHNTLYWYLQNLGQGPELLIRYENEEAVDDSQLPKDRFSAERLKGVDSTLKIQPAELGDSAVYLCASSLDGGSAFFGQGTRLTVV.

This clone was seen only a few times. The rearrangement joins TRBV11-2 to TRBJ1-1, with 8 bases matching TRBD1. CDR3 size: 12 residues. Germline V gene sequence: CDR1 SGHAT, CDR2 FQNNGV. The V and J ends lost 5 bases and 11 bases, in that order; junction bases with no gene match: 7. The CDR3 DNA sequence: TGTGCCAGCAGCCACAGACAGGGGCTGGCTTTCTTT. Its translation: CASSHRQGLAFF.

The table lists this clone with a count of one. This chain links TRBV18 with TRBJ2-5; TRBD1 aligns across 7 bases. The CDR3 covers 14 residues. Germline V gene sequence: CDR1 KGHSH, CDR2 LQKENI. J was trimmed by 5 bases and V by 6 bases; bases with no gene match: 9. CDR3: CASSLGTAIETQYF. The CDR3 DNA reads TGTGCCAGCTCGCTCGGGACAGCAATTGAGACCCAGTACTTC.

This clone was recorded once. The rearrangement links TRBV5-4 to TRBJ2-1, with 9 bases lining up with TRBD2. Germline V gene data show CDR1 as SGHNT and CDR2 as YYREEE (reference sequence). CDR3 length: 16 residues. Trimming cost V 0 bases and J 5 bases; bases outside gene matches: 6. CDR3 sequence: CASSLDGRGGHNEQFF. The CDR3 DNA sequence: TGTGCCAGCAGCTTGGATGGGCGGGGGGGGCACAATGAGCAGTTCTTC.

This clone has only one observation. The chain is built from TRBV27 and TRBJ2-7; TRBD1 or TRBD2 may be the D gene (7 bases each). Germline lookup yields CDR1 MNHEY and CDR2 SMNVEV (reference sequence). V lost 5 bases and J 5 bases, leaving 19 bases between the germline ends. CDR3 length: 15 residues. The CDR3 nucleotides read TGTGCCAGCAGTCTCGGGAGGACAGGCGGGAACGAGCAGTACTTC. Translation: CASSLGRTGGNEQYF.

V and J are TRBV18 and TRBJ2-7; 8 bases align to TRBD1. The CDR3 loop spans 15 amino acids. Trimming removed 2 bases from V and 2 bases from J; junction bases left unmatched: 5. Germline CDR1 KGHSH, CDR2 LQKENI. The CDR3 here is CASSPGQGTTYEQYF. CDR3 sequence (DNA): TGTGCCAGCTCACCAGGACAGGGAACGACCTACGAGCAGTACTTC.

This chain joins TRBV6-6 and TRBJ1-1; the D gene is possibly TRBD1 (5 bases). The CDR3 extends over 14 amino acids. The germline V and J ends were trimmed by 7 bases and 0 bases, with 12 bases remaining between them. Germline values: CDR1 MNHNY, CDR2 SVGAGI (reference sequence). The CDR3 sequence: CASTPGAMNTEAFF. The CDR3 DNA reads as TGTGCCAGCACCCCCGGGGCCATGAACACTGAAGCTTTCTTT.

The chain links TRBV7-2 to TRBJ2-6; D might be TRBD2 (6 bases). Germline lookup yields CDR1 SGHTA and CDR2 FQGNSA. Trimming shortened V by 6 bases and J by 1 base, and 10 bases separated the two germline ends. This CDR3 spans 15 amino acids. This chain's CDR3 is CASRTGGSGANVLTF. The DNA for the CDR3 is TGTGCCAGCAGAACCGGGGGATCTGGGGCCAACGTCCTGACTTTC.

J is TRBJ2-7 and V is TRBV6-6; D call uncertain. Germline V gives CDR1 MNHNY, CDR2 SVGAGI (reference sequence). The V gene lost 2 bases and the J gene lost 5 bases, with 16 bases spanning the gap. The length of the CDR3 is 15 residues. The CDR3 DNA reads as TGTGCCAGCAGTTACCCGCCTCCTACCCAGGACGAGCAGTACTTC. Translation: CASSYPPPTQDEQYF.

The chain carries TRBV5-1 and TRBJ1-6; 8 bases match TRBD1. The CDR3 consists of 16 residues. J was trimmed by 10 bases and V by 0 bases; bases with no gene match: 9. The germline V gene has CDR1 SGHRS and CDR2 YFSETQ. This chain's CDR3 is CASSLAATGAKSPLHF. For the CDR3, the DNA is TGCGCCAGCAGCTTGGCCGCGACAGGGGCGAAGTCACCCCTCCACTTT. Using reference TRBV5-1 and TRBJ1-6 for the parts outside the CDR3, the full variable domain is KAGVTQTPRYLIKTRGQQVTLSCSPISGHRSVSWYQQTPGQGLQFLFEYFSETQRNKGNFPGRFSGRQFSNSRSEMNVSTLELGDSALYLCASSLAATGAKSPLHFGNGTRLTVT.

The chain employs TRBV5-6 and TRBJ2-3, with 11 bases that match TRBD2. There are 19 residues in the CDR3. The trim removed 4 bases at V and 1 base at J, leaving 14 bases unmatched. CDR1 SGHDT and CDR2 YYEEEE come from the germline V gene. The CDR3 DNA reads as TGTGCCAGCAGCCGTGATAGCGGGGGGGCGGTTCGGGGCACAGATACGCAGTATTTT. It yields the protein CASSRDSGGAVRGTDTQYF.

The CDR3 DNA sequence: TGTGCCAGCAGTTACTCGAGGGGCAGACCTTACGAGCAGTACTTC. It yields the protein CASSYSRGRPYEQYF. The chain carries TRBV6-6 and TRBJ2-7; D tentatively fits TRBD1 or TRBD2 (5 bases each). This CDR3 comprises 15 residues. Germline V gives CDR1 MNHNY, CDR2 SVGAGI (reference sequence). V was pared by 0 bases and J by 4 bases, with 13 bases between.

In this sample, this clone turned up once. The chain employs TRBV5-4 and TRBJ1-2, with D perhaps TRBD1 (5 bases). CDR3 size: 15 residues. V was clipped by 0 bases and J by 8 bases, with 17 bases between them. Germline lookup yields CDR1 SGHNT and CDR2 YYREEE (reference sequence). CDR3 bases: TGTGCCAGCAGCTTGGAGGGACCTATCCGGGGGGGCTACACCTTC. As protein: CASSLEGPIRGGYTF.